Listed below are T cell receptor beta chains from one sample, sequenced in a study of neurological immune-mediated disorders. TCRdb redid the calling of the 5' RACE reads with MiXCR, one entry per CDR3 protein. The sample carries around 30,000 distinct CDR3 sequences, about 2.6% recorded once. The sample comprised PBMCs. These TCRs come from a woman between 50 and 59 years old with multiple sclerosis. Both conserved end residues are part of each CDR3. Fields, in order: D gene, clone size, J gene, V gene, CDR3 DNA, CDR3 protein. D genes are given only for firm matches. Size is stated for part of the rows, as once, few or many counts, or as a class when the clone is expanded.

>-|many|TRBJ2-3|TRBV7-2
TGTGCCTCGCAGGTCCTTCCCACAGATACGCAGTATTTT
CASQVLPTDTQYF
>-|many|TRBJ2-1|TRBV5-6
TGTGCCAGCAGCCCCCCCCCGGCGGGCTCCTACAATGAGCAGTTCTTC
CASSPPPAGSYNEQFF
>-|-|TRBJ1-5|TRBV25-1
TGTGCAAGCAGTGAAACCCACAGGAATCAGCCCCAGAATTTT
CASSETHRNQPQNF
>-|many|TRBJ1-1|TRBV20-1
TGCAGTGCCGACCGCGACACTGAAGCTTTCTTT
CSADRDTEAFF
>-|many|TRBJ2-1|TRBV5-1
TGCGCCAGCAGCTTGGCGTCCAGTGCCTACAATGAGCAGTTCTTC
CASSLASSAYNEQFF
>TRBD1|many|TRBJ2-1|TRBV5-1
TGCGCCAGCAGCCGGAACAGGGGAAACTACAATGAGCAGTTCTTC
CASSRNRGNYNEQFF
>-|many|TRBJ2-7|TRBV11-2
TGTGCCAGCAGCAAGCGGCTAGAGGCCACCTACGAGCAGTACTTC
CASSKRLEATYEQYF
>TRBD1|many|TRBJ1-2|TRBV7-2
TGTGCCAGCAGCTTACTAGGGACAGGGGAATATGGCTACACCTTC
CASSLLGTGEYGYTF
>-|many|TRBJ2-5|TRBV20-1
TGCAGTGCTAGAGATGGGGTAGAGACCCAGTACTTC
CSARDGVETQYF
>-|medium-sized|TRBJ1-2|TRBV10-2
TGCGCCAGCAGACGGGACGACTATGGCTACACCTTC
CASRRDDYGYTF
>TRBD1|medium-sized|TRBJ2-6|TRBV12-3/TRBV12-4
TGTGCCAGCAGCCTGGACAGGGCCGGGGCCAACGTCCTGACTTTC
CASSLDRAGANVLTF
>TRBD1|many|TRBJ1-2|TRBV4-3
TGCGCCAGCAGCCACCTACCGGGACAGGACTTCGGCGGCTACACCTTC
CASSHLPGQDFGGYTF
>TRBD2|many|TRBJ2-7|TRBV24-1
TGTGCCACCAGTGATCTTCAGCGGGAGGGAGCCTACGAGCAGTACTTC
CATSDLQREGAYEQYF
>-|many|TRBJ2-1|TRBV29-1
TGCAGCGTTGATGGGGTCAACAATGAGCAGTTCTTC
CSVDGVNNEQFF
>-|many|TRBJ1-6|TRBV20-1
TGCAGTGCTAGAGATATGGCGTCAGGGCCAAATTCACCCCTCAACTTT
CSARDMASGPNSPLNF
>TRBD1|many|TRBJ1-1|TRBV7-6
TGTGCCAGCAGCTTAGGGCAACCCGGCAGCGGACAGGGGGGATTACGGAACACTGAAGCTTTCTTT
CASSLGQPGSGQGGLRNTEAFF
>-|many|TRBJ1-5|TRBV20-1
TGCAGTGCAACAACAGGTAGCAATCAGCCCCAGCATTTT
CSATTGSNQPQHF
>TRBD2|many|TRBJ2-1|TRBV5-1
TGCGCCAGCAGAACACTAGCGGGGGGGCAGATTGAGCAGTTCTTC
CASRTLAGGQIEQFF
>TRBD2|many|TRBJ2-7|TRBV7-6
TGTGCCAGCAGCTTAGAAGTACTAGCGGGAGGAACCTACGAGCAGTACTTC
CASSLEVLAGGTYEQYF
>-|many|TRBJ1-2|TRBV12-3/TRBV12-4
TGTGCCAGCAGTTTAGCGCGGACAGCGTATGGCTACACCTTC
CASSLARTAYGYTF